These 17 T cell receptor beta chains originate from one sample sequenced in a study of blood T cell repertoires in COVID-19 (dated by TCRdb to 2020 to 2021). Library construction relied on the immunoSEQ multiplex PCR assay. Imported from immuneACCESS, the table was reduced by TCRdb to in-frame sequences with V and J called. These copies leave out some clones; in studies compared against another copy, an unresolved V gene accounts for under half, and the cause of the remainder is not known. In this sample the table shows roughly 28,000 clones, about 91% of which occur a single time. Approximately 49% of the sample belongs to the ten largest clones. Sample: peripheral blood. All receptors derive from a human donor with acute or convalescent COVID-19. The donor label of this sample is uncertain.

The V call is TRBV2, the J call TRBJ1-6; a weak D match, TRBD1 (6 bases). The V gene's germline CDR1 is SNHLY and CDR2 FYNNEI. The V end lost 2 bases, the J end lost 8 bases, and 13 bases lay between the germline ends. There are 15 residues in the CDR3. This chain's CDR3 is CASSERWTVYSPLHF. The CDR3, as DNA: TGTGCCAGCAGTGAAAGGTGGACAGTTTATTCACCCCTCCACTTT.

A remark on this clone: Its ends do not fully match the called genes, so a read error is possible. J is TRBJ2-2 and V is TRBV19, with D perhaps matching TRBD1 (5 bases). In germline, CDR1 is LNHDA, CDR2 SQIVND (reference sequence). The CDR3 is 14 residues long. CDR3 DNA: TGTGCCAGTAGGATAGACAGAGGCACCGGGGAGCTGTTTTTT. Its protein product is CASRIDRGTGELFF.

The gene calls are TRBV2 and TRBJ1-4; no clear D gene. Deletions cut 6 bases from V and 8 bases from J, with 13 bases between. Germline CDR1 is SNHLY and CDR2 is FYNNEI. The CDR3 consists of 13 residues. The CDR3 protein is CASRISFWEKLFF. CDR3 DNA: TGTGCCAGCAGGATCAGTTTTTGGGAAAAACTGTTTTTT.

This chain joins TRBV4-2 and TRBJ2-7; a weak D match, TRBD2 (5 bases). Germline assignment: CDR1 LGHNA and CDR2 YNFKEQ. The CDR3 is made up of 14 amino acids. Deletions cut 4 bases from V and 6 bases from J, with 16 bases between. The CDR3 DNA reads TGTGCCAGCAGCCGTAGCATGGACTTAGGCGAGCAGTACTTC. The encoded protein is CASSRSMDLGEQYF.

J is TRBJ1-2 and V is TRBV12-3 or TRBV12-4, with D maybe TRBD1 (6 bases). Trimming removed 6 bases from V and 7 bases from J, with 12 bases in between. CDR3 size: 12 residues. The CDR3 loop reads CASRRTASGYTF. In nucleotides, the CDR3 is TGTGCCAGCAGGCGGACAGCTAGTGGCTACACCTTC.

This chain links TRBV7-9 with TRBJ2-7, with TRBD2 matching over 9 bases. V was clipped by 2 bases and J by 5 bases; unmatched bases: 10. The germline gives CDR1 SEHNR, CDR2 FQNEAQ (reference sequence). The CDR3 runs to 16 residues. The CDR3 is CASSLKVAGAVDEQYF. CDR3 DNA: TGTGCCAGCAGCTTAAAGGTAGCGGGAGCTGTTGACGAGCAGTACTTC. Full variable domain (outside the CDR3, taken from reference TRBV7-9 and TRBJ2-7): DTGVSQNPRHKITKRGQNVTFRCDPISEHNRLYWYRQTLGQGPEFLTYFQNEAQLEKSRLLSDRFSAERPKGSFSTLEIQRTEQGDSAMYLCASSLKVAGAVDEQYFGPGTRLTVT.

This rearrangement joins TRBV18 to TRBJ2-7; 8 positions match TRBD1. The CDR3 totals 16 residues. Germline V CDR1 and CDR2: KGHSH, LQKENI. V shed 1 base and J 8 bases; nucleotides not matched to a gene: 13. DNA for the CDR3: TGTGCCAGCTCACCACGTTTCGGACAGGGAAAAACCCAGCAGTACTTC. Its protein is CASSPRFGQGKTQQYF.

The chain combines TRBV11-3 with TRBJ2-3; D might be TRBD1 (6 bases). Germline V gives CDR1 SGHNT, CDR2 YENEEA. V lost 5 bases to trimming and J lost 0 bases, with 12 bases between them. This CDR3 comprises 15 residues. The CDR3 is CASSLGTSSTDTQYF. CDR3 sequence (DNA): TGTGCCAGCAGCCTCGGGACATCTAGCACAGATACGCAGTATTTT.

The chain joins TRBV5-1 to TRBJ1-6, with D possibly matching TRBD1 (6 bases). Germline lookup yields CDR1 SGHRS and CDR2 YFSETQ. The CDR3 is made up of 16 amino acids. V lost 3 bases to trimming and J lost 4 bases, with 14 bases between them. The CDR3 nucleotides read TGCGCCAGCAGCTCGGGGGGCGCAGGTTATAATTCACCCCTCCACTTT. This translates into CASSSGGAGYNSPLHF.

J is TRBJ1-3 and V is TRBV5-1; 8 positions agree with TRBD1. This CDR3 comprises 16 residues. The germline V gene encodes CDR1 SGHRS and CDR2 YFSETQ. Unmatched junction bases numbered 10, after V lost 4 bases and J lost 4 bases. The CDR3 loop is CASSLGSGGAGNTIYF. DNA for the CDR3: TGCGCCAGCAGCCTAGGGTCAGGGGGCGCGGGAAACACCATATATTTT.

Comment on this clone: A read error may account for a junction end that differs from germline. V gene TRBV5-1 combines with J gene TRBJ2-1; 11 bases fit TRBD2. Germline V lookup: CDR1 SGHRS, CDR2 YFSETQ. The CDR3 is 15 residues long. In nucleotides, the CDR3 is TGCGCCAGCAGCCGTAGCGGGGGGGCCTATAATGAGCAGTTCTTC. Protein sequence: CASSRSGGAYNEQFF.

The chain couples TRBV4-2 to TRBJ2-3, with 8 bases that match TRBD2. Germline trimming cut 0 bases from V and 4 bases from J; bases unmatched to any gene: 12. CDR3 length equals 18 residues. From germline, CDR1 is LGHNA and CDR2 YNFKEQ. The chain's CDR3 is CASSQDSGAGGRADTQYF. The CDR3 DNA reads TGTGCCAGCAGCCAAGATAGTGGCGCGGGAGGTCGGGCAGATACGCAGTATTTT.

This clone has just one count. The chain employs TRBV11-2 and TRBJ2-5; a weak D match, TRBD1 (6 bases). The ends were cut back, 5 bases at V and 4 bases at J, with 14 bases in the middle. CDR1 SGHAT and CDR2 FQNNGV come from the germline V gene. This CDR3 region has 14 residues. Written as DNA, the CDR3 is TGTGCCAGCAGCCCATACAAGGGGGTAGAGACCCAGTACTTC. Residues: CASSPYKGVETQYF. Filled out from reference TRBV11-2 and TRBJ2-5, the complete variable domain reads EAGVAQSPRYKIIEKRQSVAFWCNPISGHATLYWYQQILGQGPKLLIQFQNNGVVDDSQLPKDRFSAERLKGVDSTLKIQPAKLEDSAVYLCASSPYKGVETQYFGPGTRLLVL.

V and J are TRBV5-1 and TRBJ2-1; tentative D call: TRBD1 (6 bases). Trimming cost V 0 bases and J 5 bases, with 9 bases left between them. The CDR3 extends over 14 amino acids. Germline V gene lookup returns CDR1 SGHRS and CDR2 YFSETQ. The CDR3 nucleotides read TGCGCCAGCAGCTTGGGACAGGACAACAATGAGCAGTTCTTC. The encoded protein is CASSLGQDNNEQFF.

The count of this clone is one. One end of the junction does not line up with germline, which may come from a read error. Other DNA sequences in the sample encode the same CDR3. The chain couples TRBV7-6 to TRBJ1-6; tentative D call: TRBD1 (6 bases). CDR1 is SGHVS and CDR2 is FNYEAQ in the germline V gene. The CDR3 is 17 residues long. DNA of the CDR3: TGTGCCAGCAGCTCGCAGGGGCCGAGCTCCTATAATTCGCCCCTCCACTTT. Translation: CASSSQGPSSYNSPLHF.

The chain joins TRBV7-9 to TRBJ2-3, with D possibly being TRBD2 (6 bases). The CDR3 length is 15 residues. The germline V and J ends were trimmed by 0 bases and 5 bases, with 12 bases remaining between them. CDR1 and CDR2 (germline): SEHNR, FQNEAQ (reference sequence). The CDR3 here is CASSLASGTQDTQYF. As DNA, the CDR3 is TGTGCCAGCAGCTTAGCTTCAGGGACTCAAGATACGCAGTATTTT.

The genes are TRBV28 and TRBJ2-5; 8 bases agree with TRBD2. This CDR3 is 16 amino acids long. J gave up 1 base and V 2 bases, and 6 bases lay outside the gene matches. CDR1 and CDR2 (germline): MDHEN, SYDVKM. CDR3 nucleotide sequence: TGTGCCAGCAGTTTAGGCCTAGCGGGTACCCAAGAGACCCAGTACTTC. This gives the protein CASSLGLAGTQETQYF.